This T cell receptor beta chain was documented in a study of shared clonotypes between healthy human individuals. About this clone: Its antigen is as yet unknown.

CD8 cells regarded as naive lacked CD45RO, were positively chosen for CCR7, and omitted terminally differentiated effector memory CD45RA+ cells. Sorted-subset replicate PCR reactions were performed with around 210 ng DNA, corresponding to 30,000 to 35,000 T cell genomes. TCRdb keeps only in-frame clones here, not all; method: immunoSEQ multiplex PCR. In the table there are about 2 million clones, about 95% of which are singletons. Findings and limits, study-wide: Larger richness was generally estimated for naive than memory subsets. It was the non-shared clonotypes that had lower generation probabilities than clonotypes shared by all four donors.

The junction had 5 bases not matched to a gene; V was cut back by 0 bases and J by 5 bases. CDR3 size: 15 residues. Germline CDR1 reads SGHRS; CDR2 reads YFSETQ. This clonotype originated in a man aged 18 to 29 in good health. Sequenced input: naive CD8+ T cells sorted from blood. The chain combines TRBV5-1 with TRBJ2-1; TRBD2 matches 7 bases. The CDR3 loop is CASSLGREYHNEQFF. The CDR3 DNA sequence: TGCGCCAGCAGCTTGGGGCGGGAGTACCACAATGAGCAGTTCTTC.